Sequencing of this T cell receptor (beta chain) was carried out in a study of blood T cell repertoires in COVID-19 (TCRdb year 2020). Background on the whole study: Collaborator samples came from the United States, Italy and Spain and covered acute and convalescent phases of COVID-19. HLA class I and class II types, where available, came from metadata supplied by the sample provider rather than from assay-based typing. Samples were obtained from the ongoing ImmuneRACE study (first 160 participants) and from approximately 1,200 subjects provided by 6 global collaborators. The sample metadata nearly always contained a de-identified subject ID, COVID-19 status, age in years and sex. The dataset comprised deeply sampled blood TCRbeta repertoires from subjects exposed to, actively infected with, or recovered from COVID-19. A freely available public database, intended as a resource for researchers studying the immune response to SARS-CoV-2, is where the repertoires were released. The material from the prospective study consisted of cDNA or gDNA derived from T cells, B-cell-depleted T cells, or PBMCs.

In the germline V gene, CDR1 corresponds to MDHEN and CDR2 to SYDVKM. V is pared back by 5 bases and J by 4 bases, with 11 bases lying between the germline termini. The CDR3 goes from the cysteine to the phenylalanine over 14 residues. The CDR3 DNA has 42 bases and is translated from base 1. Collaborating institutions collected whole blood in K2EDTA tubes following their own protocols. For TCRbeta analysis, collaborators shipped samples in one of three forms: frozen whole blood, isolated PBMCs, or DNA extracted from either of those sample types. In regard to this clone: Its antigen remains unidentified. The input lacks base qualities; no much larger clone sits a single base away.

TCRbeta CDR3 regions were amplified from genomic DNA using the immunoSEQ Assay, a bias-controlled multiplex PCR. As for the authors' bioinformatics: The number of nucleated cells in each sample was estimated from the amplification of reference gene primers within the assay. To quantify the absolute abundance of each unique TCRbeta CDR3 rearrangement, sequence reads were collapsed and filtered. For each sample, productive Simpson clonality was calculated as the square root of Simpson's diversity index over productive rearrangements. TCRdb holds this immuneACCESS table with in-frame rearrangements only. Some clones are missing; in checked studies, unresolved V genes explain under half, and the rest has no known cause. From that table come the V and J calls and clone size; the DNA was used to work out D and trimming. Counted in this sample were 190,000 or so clones; around 82% of them appeared once. The ten largest clonotypes hold 2.9% of the sample.

Paper-wide results and their limitations: The amount of clinical and demographic metadata varied by source and participant and was provided uncurated.

The sequenced sample consisted of peripheral blood. The sequence joins TRBV28 to TRBJ2-2, with the D gene not clear enough to name. The sequence derives from a man aged 45-65 years with active or convalescent COVID-19. The CDR3 is CASSPGARTGELFF. The base sequence is TGTGCCAGCAGTCCCGGTGCACGCACCGGGGAGCTGTTTTTT.